These 3 T cell receptor beta chains were sequenced from one sample in a study of blood T cell repertoires in COVID-19. Clones were sequenced by immunoSEQ multiplex PCR, and TCRdb holds only the in-frame ones, with some missing. The table records approximately 25,000 clones, around 72% of them present only once. The specimen sequenced was peripheral blood. Source of these receptors: a woman aged 80 or over with acute or convalescent COVID-19.

The gene calls are TRBV21-1 and TRBJ1-2; TRBD1 was called by the table and not checked on the DNA. TRBV21-1 is recorded as a pseudogene. This CDR3 is 14 amino acids long. The CDR3 region has the DNA TGTGCCAGCAGCAAATACAGGAACTCGTATGGCTACACCTTC. Translated: CASSKYRNSYGYTF.

This clone has more than one count but fewer than ten. V gene TRBV5-4 combines with J gene TRBJ1-2, with 9 nucleotides matching TRBD1. Trimming at V came to 4 bases and at J to 7 bases, leaving 17 bases not matched to a gene. The V gene's germline CDR1 is SGHNT and CDR2 YYREEE (reference sequence). CDR3 length: 17 residues. In nucleotides, the CDR3 is TGTGCCAGCAGCACTGGAACCGGGACAGGGCTGTTTGGTGGCTACACCTTC. Translating it yields CASSTGTGTGLFGGYTF.

This chain connects TRBV28 to TRBJ2-1; TRBD2 aligns across 8 bases. The CDR3 covers 17 residues. Germline CDR1 MDHEN, CDR2 SYDVKM. Unmatched junction bases numbered 12, after V lost 8 bases and J lost 0 bases. The CDR3 protein is CASYNPGAGGSYNEQFF. CDR3 nucleotide sequence: TGTGCCAGCTACAACCCCGGGGCGGGGGGCTCCTACAATGAGCAGTTCTTC.